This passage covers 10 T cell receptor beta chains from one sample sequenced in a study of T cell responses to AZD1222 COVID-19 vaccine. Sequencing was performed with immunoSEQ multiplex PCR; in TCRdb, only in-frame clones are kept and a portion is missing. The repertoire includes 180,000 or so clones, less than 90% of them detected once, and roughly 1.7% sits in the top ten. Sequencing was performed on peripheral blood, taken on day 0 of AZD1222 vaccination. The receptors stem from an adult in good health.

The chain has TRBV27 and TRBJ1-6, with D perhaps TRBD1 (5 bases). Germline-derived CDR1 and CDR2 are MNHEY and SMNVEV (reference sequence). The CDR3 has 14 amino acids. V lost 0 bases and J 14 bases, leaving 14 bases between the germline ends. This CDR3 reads CASSLSLTGVTLHF. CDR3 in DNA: TGTGCCAGCAGTTTATCGCTAACAGGAGTGACCCTCCACTTT.

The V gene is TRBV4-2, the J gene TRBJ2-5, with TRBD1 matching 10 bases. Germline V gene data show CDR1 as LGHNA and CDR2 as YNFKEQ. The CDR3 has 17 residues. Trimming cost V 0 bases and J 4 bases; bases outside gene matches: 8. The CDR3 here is CASSQDRLGQGGETQYF. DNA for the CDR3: TGTGCCAGCAGCCAAGATAGATTAGGACAGGGGGGAGAGACCCAGTACTTC.

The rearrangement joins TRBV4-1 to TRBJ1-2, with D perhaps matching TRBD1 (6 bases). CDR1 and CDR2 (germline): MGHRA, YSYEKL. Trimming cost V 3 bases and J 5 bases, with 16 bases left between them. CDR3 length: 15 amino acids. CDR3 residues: CASSHGGALVYGYTF. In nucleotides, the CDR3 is TGCGCCAGCAGCCATGGGGGCGCCTTGGTGTATGGCTACACCTTC.

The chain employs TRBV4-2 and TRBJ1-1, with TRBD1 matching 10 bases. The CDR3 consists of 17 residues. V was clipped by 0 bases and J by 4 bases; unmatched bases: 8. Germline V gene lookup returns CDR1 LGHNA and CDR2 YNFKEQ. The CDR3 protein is CASSQDPSGTGATEAFF. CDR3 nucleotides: TGTGCCAGCAGCCAAGATCCATCCGGGACAGGGGCCACTGAAGCTTTCTTT.

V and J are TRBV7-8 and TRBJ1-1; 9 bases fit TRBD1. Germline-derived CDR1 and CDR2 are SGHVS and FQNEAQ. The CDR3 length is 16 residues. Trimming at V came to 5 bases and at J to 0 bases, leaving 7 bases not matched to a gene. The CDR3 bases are TGTGCCAGCAGCCCGGACAGGGGTCGGATGAACACTGAAGCTTTCTTT. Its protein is CASSPDRGRMNTEAFF.

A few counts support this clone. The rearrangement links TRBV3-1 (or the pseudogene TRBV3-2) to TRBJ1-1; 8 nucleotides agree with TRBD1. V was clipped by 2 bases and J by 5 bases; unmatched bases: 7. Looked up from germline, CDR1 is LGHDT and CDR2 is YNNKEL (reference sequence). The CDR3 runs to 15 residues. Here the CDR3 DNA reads TGTGCCAGCAGCCAATCCCGACAGGGGAGTACTGAAGCTTTCTTT. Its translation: CASSQSRQGSTEAFF.

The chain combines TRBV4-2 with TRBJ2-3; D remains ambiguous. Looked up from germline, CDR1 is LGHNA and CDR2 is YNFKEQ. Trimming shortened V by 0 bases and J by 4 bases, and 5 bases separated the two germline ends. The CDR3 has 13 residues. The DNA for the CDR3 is TGTGCCAGCAGCCAAGAATCACCAGATACGCAGTATTTT. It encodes CASSQESPDTQYF.

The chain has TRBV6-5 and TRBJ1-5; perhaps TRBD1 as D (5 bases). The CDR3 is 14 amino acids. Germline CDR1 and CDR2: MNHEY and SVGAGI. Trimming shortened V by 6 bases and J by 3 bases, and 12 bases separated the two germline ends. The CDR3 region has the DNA TGTGCCAGCAGACCGGGACCGACCAATCAGCCCCAGCATTTT. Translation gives CASRPGPTNQPQHF.

CDR3 sequence: CASSQADRETGYTF. Here the CDR3 DNA reads TGTGCCAGCAGCCAGGCAGACAGGGAAACTGGCTACACCTTC. The chain employs TRBV4-2 and TRBJ1-2, with TRBD1 identical over 7 bases. Germline V gene sequence: CDR1 LGHNA, CDR2 YNFKEQ. V lost 3 bases to trimming and J lost 7 bases; unmatched junction nucleotides: 8. The CDR3 length is 14 residues.

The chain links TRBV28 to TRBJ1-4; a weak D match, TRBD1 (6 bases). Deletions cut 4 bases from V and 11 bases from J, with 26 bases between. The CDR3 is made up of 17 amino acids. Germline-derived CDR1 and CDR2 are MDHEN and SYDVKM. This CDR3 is CASSSRSSAGAMRKLFF. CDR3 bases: TGTGCCAGCAGTTCCAGAAGTAGTGCAGGGGCTATGAGGAAACTGTTTTTT.